This T cell receptor (beta chain) is from a study of radiotherapy plus CTLA-4 blockade in lung cancer. Study at large: For 18% of patients, objective responses occurred, and approximately 33% had disease control. Study-wide results and caveats: Following radiotherapy plus ipilimumab, tumor-derived TCR clones expanded in the blood. Interferon-beta and early blood T cell clone dynamics reportedly predicted response best.

With 4 bases removed from V and 6 bases from J, the gap between germline ends came to 15 bases. This CDR3 has 14 residues. Germline lookup yields CDR1 SGHRS and CDR2 YFSETQ. Clones were sequenced by immunoSEQ multiplex PCR, and TCRdb holds only the in-frame ones, with some missing. The table shows some 70,000 clones, with about 80% occurring only once. Focal radiation and CTLA-4 blockade (ipilimumab) were tested in chemo-refractory metastatic non-small-cell lung cancer patients. Of note for this clone: Its antigen is currently unknown.

The source is a human donor with non-small cell lung cancer who had a complete response to radiotherapy plus ipilimumab. The sample here was peripheral blood, taken from a patient treated with radiotherapy plus ipilimumab. This chain uses TRBV5-1 with TRBJ2-3, with D perhaps matching TRBD1 or TRBD2 (5 bases each). The CDR3 protein is CASSRDPDRDTQYF. In nucleotides, the CDR3 is TGCGCCAGCAGCCGGGACCCCGATCGGGATACGCAGTATTTT.